This T cell receptor (beta chain) came from a study of CD8 T cells in ankylosing spondylitis. Whole-study results and caveats: Before this, some motif variants had been reported in reactive arthritis synovial fluid and blood.

This clonotype appeared many times. Its antigen is not identified. For TCR beta, libraries came from quantitative 5'-RACE with molecular barcodes. From the 5' RACE reads, TCRdb called clonotypes with MiXCR, one entry per CDR3 protein. The table includes more than 150,000 distinct CDR3 sequences, 10% to 15% detected once. Sample: blood, either unsorted or a sorted T cell fraction (not recorded which). This sequence originates from a female donor with ankylosing spondylitis or in good health (not recorded which).

This CDR3 is CASSFTDQVYEQYF. For the CDR3, the DNA is TGCGCCAGCAGCTTCACAGACCAAGTCTACGAGCAGTACTTC. The genes are TRBV5-1 and TRBJ2-7; D is undetermined. The CDR3 has 14 residues. Trimming removed 2 bases from V and 3 bases from J, with 12 bases in between. In germline, CDR1 is SGHRS, CDR2 YFSETQ.